This T cell receptor beta chain was identified during a study of cytomegalovirus exposure and HLA in healthy donors. As for the study in general: A preliminary data release comprised around 85 million unique TCRs obtained from HLA-typed donors. The study's findings and limits: Later analysis indicated greater clonal expansion among HLA-associated TCR beta chains than among equally common other chains.

The CDR3 contains 16 residues. Unmatched junction bases numbered 7, after V lost 3 bases and J lost 1 base. CDR1 is SEHNR, CDR2 FQNEAQ, per germline (reference sequence). As concerns this clone: Its target is not known.

The PCR employed 60 Vbeta primers together with 13 Jbeta primers. Method: immunoSEQ multiplex PCR; TCRdb's copy keeps in-frame clones and lacks some. The table lists roughly 33,000 clones, about 80% of them singletons. Sequencing input: PBMCs. V is TRBV7-9 and J is TRBJ2-7, with 9 bases lining up with TRBD1. The sequence came from a male donor in good health and CMV-seronegative. The CDR3 region has the DNA TGTGCCAGCAGCTTCTTAGGGACAGGGTCGTCCTACGAGCAGTACTTC. Protein sequence: CASSFLGTGSSYEQYF.